Listed below are T cell receptor beta chains from one sample, sequenced in a study of T-cell reconstitution after alpha-beta-depleted transplantation in children. TCRdb redid the calling of the PCR reads with MiXCR, one entry per CDR3 protein. Seen here are about 540,000 distinct CDR3 sequences, roughly 18% observed once, and the top ten hold 3% to 3.5%. The source was PBMCs from the stem cell graft donor, collected from the stem cell graft. These receptors all come from a human donor who donated a stem cell graft to a child with acute lymphoblastic leukemia. The conserved cysteine and the conserved F or W are not part of the CDR3 here. The order of the fields is J gene, D gene, CDR3 length, clone size, V gene, CDR3 protein. A D gene is named only where the DNA matches it firmly. Size is stated for part of the rows, as once, few or many counts, or as a class when the clone is expanded.

TRBJ2-1	-	12	few	TRBV9	ASSDGQGGYEQF
TRBJ1-5	-	15	-	TRBV19	ASSIYRDTYSNQPQH
TRBJ1-2	TRBD1	13	few	TRBV9	ASSGATGGVYGYT
TRBJ1-6	TRBD1	12	few	TRBV2	ASSTRQGYSPLH
TRBJ1-1	-	10	few	TRBV12-3/TRBV12-4	ASSLGVNEAF
TRBJ1-1	-	9	few	TRBV20-1	SVSPAGEAF
TRBJ2-3	-	11	-	TRBV18	ASAQSPTDTQY
TRBJ2-5	TRBD1	11	-	TRBV6-1	ASRDRGGETQY
TRBJ2-5	TRBD2	14	-	TRBV7-9	ASSLGLAVYQETQY
TRBJ1-1	-	10	-	TRBV29-1	SVGRDIAEAF
TRBJ1-1	TRBD1	9	-	TRBV5-6	ASSFTGEAF
TRBJ2-7	-	9	few	TRBV20-1	SARESGEQY
TRBJ2-1	TRBD2	15	once	TRBV3-1	ASCSAASGIPHNEQF
TRBJ2-7	-	12	-	TRBV20-1	SARGDSQTHEQY
TRBJ2-7	TRBD2	16	-	TRBV24-1	ATPPGLAGGPGSYEQY
TRBJ2-4	-	18	-	TRBV27	ASSLSPFRQPQRGKNIQY
TRBJ2-1	-	15	-	TRBV6-1	ASSEIWSSGSYNEQF
TRBJ2-1	TRBD1	10	few	TRBV29-1	SGTGGEDEQF
TRBJ2-7	TRBD2	16	-	TRBV5-1	ASSLGGEGGGRRYEQY
TRBJ2-7	-	11	few	TRBV29-1	SVVVGYSYEQY
TRBJ2-5	TRBD2	16	-	TRBV15	ATSPHGGSGRVAETQY
TRBJ2-1	TRBD2	16	-	TRBV7-8	ASSPHDNTLAALNEQF
TRBJ1-2	TRBD1	12	once	TRBV27	ASKIGQGGYGYT
TRBJ2-1	TRBD1	10	-	TRBV24-1	ATQGAGHEQF
TRBJ1-6	TRBD1	13	-	TRBV20-1	SARGWTGGYSPLH
TRBJ2-3	TRBD2	13	once	TRBV7-6	ASSSSGGSTDTQY
TRBJ2-1	-	11	-	TRBV29-1	SPNGGEWYEQF
TRBJ2-1	TRBD2	11	few	TRBV29-1	SVGTSGRDEQF
TRBJ2-6	TRBD1	15	-	TRBV29-1	SGVIQGAVSGANVLT
TRBJ1-4	TRBD1	13	-	TRBV12-5	ASGTPWTGGEKLF
TRBJ2-1	-	11	-	TRBV27	ASSLQLLNEQF
TRBJ2-3	-	12	-	TRBV4-2	ASRWSSVLDTQY
TRBJ1-5	-	15	few	TRBV20-1	SARALEGWGSNQPQH
TRBJ1-1	-	11	-	TRBV12-3/TRBV12-4	ASFRTVNTEAF
TRBJ1-4	-	15	-	TRBV4-1	ASSQPRMGSANEKLF
TRBJ2-6	-	10	few	TRBV6-5	ASSGLARDLT
TRBJ1-5	-	13	-	TRBV14	ASSPAGMSNQPQH
TRBJ1-2	-	12	few	TRBV6-1	ASSENQGRGGYT
TRBJ2-4	-	14	-	TRBV7-8	ASSLGRAFAKNIQY
TRBJ1-2	-	14	-	TRBV20-1	SARAHEADPRRGYT